This T cell receptor (beta chain) appears in the sequencing data of a study of CD8+CD57+ T cells in acquired aplastic anemia. Study-wide results and limits: Researchers report that some 31 CD8+ CDR3 sequences appeared in both patients and controls.

TCR beta VDJ and CDR3 profiling used genomic DNA as template. TCRdb recomputed calls from the reads with MiXCR, one row per CDR3 protein. The repertoire has a few hundred thousand distinct CDR3 sequences, 45% to 65% of them found once; the top ten carry approximately 1.2%. CD8+CD57+ cell expansion, shown by flow cytometry, had occurred in the patients selected for sequencing. When blood sampling took place, the patients had received no therapy. This clonotype was detected ten times or more. What it binds is not known. Per germline, CDR1 MNHNS and CDR2 SASEGT. The ends lost 4 bases at V and 2 bases at J; junction bases unmatched: 4. CDR3 length: 14 amino acids.

Sequencing was carried out using sorted CD4+, CD8+, or CD8+CD57+ T cells (not recorded which) from PBMCs. The receptor was derived from a human donor with aplastic anemia. This chain links TRBV6-1 with TRBJ2-5, with TRBD1 matching 7 bases. The CDR3 coding sequence is TGTGCCAGCAGTGGATACAGGGGTCAAGAGACCCAGTACTTC. Translation: CASSGYRGQETQYF.